Presented here are 17 T cell receptor beta chains from one specimen sequenced in a study of spatial heterogeneity in lung cancer. TCRdb used MiXCR to reprocess the 5' RACE reads, holding one entry per CDR3 protein. Of 30,000 to 45,000 distinct CDR3 sequences in the sample, about 7% are singletons; the top ten hold roughly 28%. Sample time point: sample taken at primary tumor resection. The sample in question was PBMCs, obtained at surgery. These receptors all stem from a female donor with early-stage non-small cell lung cancer.

This clonotype was found many times. This sequence joins TRBV2 and TRBJ1-1; D may be TRBD1 (6 bases). Germline values: CDR1 SNHLY, CDR2 FYNNEI. Trimming took off 6 bases at V and 6 bases at J, with 17 bases between the two ends. This CDR3 contains 14 residues. The CDR3 DNA sequence: TGTGCCAGCAGCCAGCAGGGGCAAGGGGCTGAAGCTTTCTTT. Residues: CASSQQGQGAEAFF.

V is TRBV15 and J is TRBJ1-1; D perhaps matches TRBD1 (5 bases). This CDR3 spans 13 amino acids. Germline CDR1 and CDR2: LNHNV and YYDKDF (reference sequence). The V and J ends lost 5 bases and 1 base respectively, with 8 bases between them. DNA of the CDR3: TGTGCCACCAGCCTTACAGGGAACACTGAAGCTTTCTTT. Translated, it gives CATSLTGNTEAFF. Together with reference TRBV15 and TRBJ1-1, the CDR3 gives the full variable domain: DAMVIQNPRYQVTQFGKPVTLSCSQTLNHNVMYWYQQKSSQAPKLLFHYYDKDFNNEADTPDNFQSRRPNTSFCFLDIRSPGLGDTAMYLCATSLTGNTEAFFGQGTRLTVV.

This clonotype occurred many times. CDR3 sequence: CATRIDQYF. For the CDR3, the DNA is TGTGCCACCCGAATTGACCAGTACTTC. The gene calls are TRBV19 and TRBJ2-5, with D unclear. Germline V CDR1 and CDR2: LNHDA, SQIVND (reference sequence). Trimming removed 10 bases from V and 10 bases from J, with 10 bases in between. This CDR3 is 9 amino acids long.

This clonotype was counted between two and nine times. J is TRBJ1-1 and V is TRBV20-1; D is unclear. There are 16 residues in the CDR3. V dropped 1 base and J dropped 1 base, with 16 bases sitting between them. CDR1 and CDR2 from the germline V gene are DFQATT and SNEGSKA (reference sequence). The CDR3 DNA reads TGCAGTGCTAGAGGCCCAGGAGCCCTGGCGAACACTGAAGCTTTCTTT. This gives the protein CSARGPGALANTEAFF.

This clonotype was observed a handful of times. V usage is TRBV7-2 and J usage is TRBJ1-6, with no clear D. CDR3 length: 12 amino acids. Trimming stripped 2 bases from V and 6 bases from J, with 2 bases between. The germline gives CDR1 SGHTA, CDR2 FQGNSA. CDR3 sequence: CASSLTNSPLHF. The CDR3 bases are TGTGCCAGCAGCTTAACTAATTCACCCCTCCACTTT.

This clonotype was seen repeatedly, ten times or more. The gene calls are TRBV6-2 or TRBV6-3 and TRBJ2-5; tentatively, D is TRBD2 (6 bases). Per the germline V gene, CDR1 is MNHEY and CDR2 is SVGEGT. V lost 6 bases to trimming and J lost 4 bases, with 18 bases between them. The CDR3 runs 15 residues. The CDR3 is CASSMTGWRGETQYF. For the CDR3, the DNA is TGTGCCAGCAGCATGACCGGGTGGAGGGGAGAGACCCAGTACTTC.

This clonotype was seen more than once but under ten times. The chain links TRBV18 to TRBJ1-1; 8 bases line up with TRBD1. The CDR3 is 15 amino acids. CDR1 is KGHSH and CDR2 is LQKENI in the germline V gene. The J segment lost 3 bases and the V segment lost 0 bases, leaving 3 bases of the junction unmatched. The CDR3 DNA follows: TGTGCCAGCTCACCACCCTCGACAGGGGACACTGAAGCTTTCTTT. Translation gives CASSPPSTGDTEAFF.

In this sample, this clonotype turned up many times. This chain joins TRBV2 and TRBJ1-5; 9 positions match TRBD1. The CDR3 is 15 residues long. Unmatched junction bases numbered 12, after V lost 7 bases and J lost 8 bases. From germline, CDR1 is SNHLY and CDR2 FYNNEI. For the CDR3, the DNA is TGTGCCAGCACGTTGACAGGGGGAAGAGAGGAGCCCCAGCATTTT. Translated: CASTLTGGREEPQHF.

This clonotype was seen more than once but under ten times. The chain uses TRBV23-1 and TRBJ2-1; D not certain. TRBV23-1 is assigned to the ORF class and has an uncertain function. The CDR3 totals 15 residues. Trimming left V 0 bases short and J 0 bases short, with 6 bases between. As DNA, the CDR3 is TGCGCCAGCAGTCAATCCCGGAGCTCCTACAATGAGCAGTTCTTC. Amino acids: CASSQSRSSYNEQFF.

This clonotype appeared many times. The rearrangement uses TRBV7-2 and TRBJ2-7, with D maybe TRBD2 (6 bases). Looked up from germline, CDR1 is SGHTA and CDR2 is FQGNSA. V lost 10 bases to trimming and J lost 0 bases, with 16 bases between them. The CDR3 is 14 residues long. The CDR3 reads CATRELTSSYEQYF. For the CDR3, the DNA is TGTGCCACCCGGGAGTTGACGAGCTCCTACGAGCAGTACTTC.

This clonotype was counted ten times or more. The J gene is TRBJ1-2, the V gene TRBV5-6; tentative D call: TRBD1 (6 bases). V gave up 4 bases and J gave up 1 base, with 8 bases separating them. The CDR3 is made up of 13 amino acids. Looked up from germline, CDR1 is SGHDT and CDR2 is YYEEEE. CDR3 coding DNA: TGTGCCAGCAGCACGGGACATAACTATGGCTACACCTTC. Encoded protein: CASSTGHNYGYTF.

This clonotype was recorded at least ten times. CDR3 residues: CASSLEYRSGQPQHF. In DNA, the CDR3 is TGTGCCAGCAGCTTGGAGTACAGATCGGGGCAGCCCCAGCATTTT. The chain recombines TRBV5-8 with TRBJ1-5; D unclear. The CDR3 consists of 15 residues. Germline CDR1 reads SGHTS; CDR2 reads YDEGEE. Trimming removed 0 bases at V and 7 bases at J, with 14 bases between.

The CDR3 is CSASGEQRRETQYF. In nucleotides, the CDR3 is TGCAGTGCTAGTGGGGAACAGAGGAGGGAGACCCAGTACTTC. The chain employs TRBV20-1 and TRBJ2-5, with a weak D call TRBD2 (5 bases). V was cut by 3 bases and J by 5 bases, with 16 bases left in between. Germline values: CDR1 DFQATT, CDR2 SNEGSKA (reference sequence). CDR3 size: 14 residues.

This clonotype was detected many times. V gene TRBV24-1 combines with J gene TRBJ1-2; 9 nucleotides align to TRBD1. The germline V gene encodes CDR1 KGHDR and CDR2 SFDVKD. J was trimmed by 7 bases and V by 9 bases; bases with no gene match: 14. This CDR3 is 15 amino acids long. CDR3 sequence reads: CATAPTGGQSGGYTF. The CDR3 DNA reads as TGTGCCACCGCCCCGACAGGGGGGCAGTCGGGTGGCTACACCTTC.

This chain uses TRBV3-1 with TRBJ2-7; no definite D call. The V end was cut by 0 bases, the J end by 2 bases, with 2 bases between. This CDR3 is built from 12 residues. Germline CDR1 and CDR2: LGHDT and YNNKEL (reference sequence). CDR3 region: CASSQEPYEQYF. In DNA form, the CDR3 reads TGTGCCAGCAGCCAAGAACCCTACGAGCAGTACTTC.

This clonotype occurred many times. V gene TRBV28 combines with J gene TRBJ2-1; D ambiguous. This CDR3 is 13 amino acids long. The ends were cut back, 7 bases at V and 2 bases at J, with 9 bases in the middle. The V gene's germline CDR1 is MDHEN and CDR2 SYDVKM. The CDR3 loop reads CASTPDTYNEQFF. The DNA of the CDR3 is TGTGCCAGCACTCCAGACACCTACAATGAGCAGTTCTTC.

This clonotype has a single count. The V call is TRBV6-1, the J call TRBJ1-5; D is unresolved. Per the germline V gene, CDR1 is MNHNS and CDR2 is SASEGT. The CDR3 is 14 residues long. With 4 bases removed from V and 1 base from J, the gap between germline ends came to 8 bases. CDR3 DNA sequence: TGTGCCAGCAGTGGGACCGCAAGCAATCAGCCCCAGCATTTT. It yields the protein CASSGTASNQPQHF.